This T cell receptor (beta chain) emerged from a study of blood T cell repertoires in COVID-19. Overall study context: Sites in the United States, Italy and Spain provided acute and convalescent COVID-19 samples. T cells, B-cell-depleted T cells, or PBMCs supplied cDNA or gDNA.

The CDR3 has 18 residues. V was pared by 0 bases and J by 7 bases, with 14 bases of the junction left unmatched. Germline V gene lookup returns CDR1 SGDLS and CDR2 YYNGEE. Per the study methods: Reference gene primer amplification yielded estimated nucleated cell counts. Assay used: immunoSEQ multiplex PCR; TCRdb lists only in-frame clones, some missing. Clonal size and the V and J genes are those of that table, whereas D and trimming came from the DNA. The sample holds under 40,000 clones; more than 85% are singletons and the top ten take roughly 1%. The specimen sequenced was peripheral blood. This chain links TRBV9 with TRBJ2-2, with 8 bases identical to TRBD1. The TCR was taken from a male donor with active COVID-19. In nucleotides, the CDR3 is TGTGCCAGCAGCGTAGAAGGCCCTCTGGCAGGGGGCCACGGGGAGCTGTTTTTT. This encodes CASSVEGPLAGGHGELFF.